The 30 T cell receptor beta chains presented below share a single source sample, sequenced in a study of a mutant IDH1 vaccine in newly diagnosed glioma (dated by TCRdb to the early 2020s). The receptor library was made with the immunoSEQ multiplex PCR assay. This is the immuneACCESS table as TCRdb keeps it, with only in-frame sequences that have V and J called. A part of the clones is gone; compared with another copy, unresolved V genes explain less than half, and the rest is unexplained. Counted in this sample were approximately 39,000 clones; 80% to 90% of them appeared once. The leading ten clones occupy 12% of the sample. The sample's time point label, in plain terms: week 5, during vaccination. Every vaccine dose consisted of 300 ug of a 20-mer mutant IDH1 peptide in Montanide, administered subcutaneously together with topical imiquimod. The antigens for these receptors are not known. This sample comprised PBMCs, obtained from a glioma patient whose treatment included an IDH1 peptide vaccine. These receptors came from a man aged 45-65 years with glioma.

This chain connects TRBV9 to TRBJ1-6; D gene unclear. Trimming took 4 bases from V and 7 from J, leaving 12 bases between them. The germline CDR1 and CDR2 sequences are SGDLS and YYNGEE. The CDR3 has 14 residues. The CDR3 bases are TGTGCCAGCAGCTTGCGGACGGAAAATTCACCCCTCCACTTT. Translation gives CASSLRTENSPLHF. Together with reference TRBV9 and TRBJ1-6, the CDR3 gives the full variable domain: DSGVTQTPKHLITATGQRVTLRCSPRSGDLSVYWYQQSLDQGLQFLIQYYNGEERAKGNILERFSAQQFPDLHSELNLSSLELGDSALYFCASSLRTENSPLHFGNGTRLTVT.

The V call is TRBV13, the J call TRBJ1-4, with D perhaps matching TRBD1 (5 bases). Germline values: CDR1 PRHDT, CDR2 FYEKMQ (reference sequence). Trimming pared 3 bases from V and 8 bases from J, leaving 13 bases between. This CDR3 region has 14 residues. The CDR3 region has the DNA TGTGCCAGCAGCTTTATAGGGACGGCGGAAAAACTGTTTTTT. This codes for CASSFIGTAEKLFF.

This chain uses TRBV5-4 with TRBJ1-2; D gene uncertain. Germline V lookup: CDR1 SGHNT, CDR2 YYREEE (reference sequence). With 7 bases removed from V and 8 bases from J, the gap between germline ends came to 15 bases. The CDR3 length is 12 residues. The CDR3 sequence: CASRQTGVGYTF. CDR3 nucleotide sequence: TGTGCCAGCCGCCAAACGGGAGTCGGCTACACCTTC.

The chain is built from TRBV27 and TRBJ1-1; 7 bases agree with TRBD1. The germline gives CDR1 MNHEY, CDR2 SMNVEV (reference sequence). The J segment lost 0 bases and the V segment lost 5 bases, leaving 6 bases of the junction unmatched. This CDR3 contains 15 residues. The CDR3 spells CASSLSRGMNTEAFF. Written as DNA, the CDR3 is TGTGCCAGCAGTCTTAGCAGGGGGATGAACACTGAAGCTTTCTTT.

Comment on this clone: An end of the junction does not agree with germline; a read error may underlie this. The rearrangement uses TRBV7-7 and TRBJ2-3; 7 positions agree with TRBD1. Germline-derived CDR1 and CDR2 are SSHAT and FNYEAQ (reference sequence). The CDR3 covers 16 residues. CDR3 coding DNA: TGTGCTAGCAGCCCCTCCGACAGGGTAGCTTTAGATACGCAGTATTTT. Protein product: CASSPSDRVALDTQYF.

The chain recombines TRBV2 with TRBJ1-1; tentatively, D is TRBD1 (5 bases). There are 14 residues in the CDR3. Trimming removed 7 bases at V and 1 base at J, with 13 bases between. The germline V gene has CDR1 SNHLY and CDR2 FYNNEI. The CDR3 reads CASKFQGGNTEAFF. Here the CDR3 DNA reads TGTGCCAGCAAGTTCCAGGGAGGGAACACTGAAGCTTTCTTT. Complete variable domain (other parts from reference TRBV2 and TRBJ1-1): EPEVTQTPSHQVTQMGQEVILRCVPISNHLYFYWYRQILGQKVEFLVSFYNNEISEKSEIFDDQFSVERPDGSNFTLKIRSTKLEDSAMYFCASKFQGGNTEAFFGQGTRLTVV.

This chain uses TRBV2 with TRBJ2-1, with TRBD1 identical over 7 bases. CDR1 SNHLY and CDR2 FYNNEI come from the germline V gene. The CDR3 covers 13 residues. Trimming removed 8 bases from V and 5 bases from J; junction bases left unmatched: 6. In DNA, the CDR3 is TGTGCCAGCTCACAGGGGAAGGACAATGAGCAGTTCTTC. This gives the protein CASSQGKDNEQFF.

The rearrangement uses TRBV2 and TRBJ2-3, with TRBD1 matching over 7 bases. The V segment lost 6 bases and the J segment 0 bases; nucleotides outside the gene matches: 6. The CDR3 consists of 15 residues. CDR1 SNHLY and CDR2 FYNNEI come from the germline V gene. This CDR3 is CASRRQGTSTDTQYF. The CDR3, as DNA: TGTGCCAGCAGAAGACAGGGTACTAGCACAGATACGCAGTATTTT.

The chain combines TRBV6-5 with TRBJ1-5, with 9 bases that match TRBD1. Germline V CDR1 and CDR2: MNHEY, SVGAGI. The trim removed 0 bases at V and 6 bases at J, leaving 6 bases unmatched. CDR3 length: 16 amino acids. The CDR3 here is CASSYSGTGNGQPQHF. CDR3 coding DNA: TGTGCCAGCAGTTACTCCGGGACAGGGAACGGTCAGCCCCAGCATTTT.

This clone was seen just once. This sequence joins TRBV19 and TRBJ2-7; D possibly corresponds to TRBD1 (5 bases). Germline V CDR1 and CDR2: LNHDA, SQIVND (reference sequence). Trimming took off 7 bases at V and 0 bases at J, with 13 bases between the two ends. The CDR3 has 14 residues. For the CDR3, the DNA is TGTGCCAGTAAACGACAGACGAGCTCCTACGAGCAGTACTTC. The encoded protein is CASKRQTSSYEQYF.

The chain has TRBV7-2 and TRBJ2-7, with a possible D match to TRBD1 (6 bases). Germline V gene sequence: CDR1 SGHTA, CDR2 FQGNSA. This CDR3 spans 13 amino acids. V was clipped by 4 bases and J by 4 bases, with 11 bases between them. The CDR3 sequence: CASSSRTVYEQYF. In DNA, the CDR3 is TGTGCCAGCAGCTCCCGGACAGTATACGAGCAGTACTTC.

The chain recombines TRBV4-1 with TRBJ1-2; weak D call: TRBD1 (6 bases). V dropped 0 bases and J dropped 4 bases, with 9 bases sitting between them. The germline CDR1 and CDR2 sequences are MGHRA and YSYEKL. CDR3 size: 14 residues. CDR3 sequence reads: CASSQETGRYGYTF. DNA of the CDR3: TGCGCCAGCAGCCAAGAGACAGGACGCTATGGCTACACCTTC.

This clone was seen only once. V gene TRBV5-6 combines with J gene TRBJ1-1, with D perhaps TRBD1 (5 bases). CDR1 and CDR2 (germline): SGHDT, YYEEEE. Trimming took off 0 bases at V and 5 bases at J, with 11 bases between the two ends. The CDR3 has 14 amino acids. CDR3 DNA sequence: TGTGCCAGCAGCTTGGATTCCAGGGAAACTGAAGCTTTCTTT. Its protein product is CASSLDSRETEAFF. Variable domain in full (rest from reference TRBV5-6 and TRBJ1-1): DAGVTQSPTHLIKTRGQQVTLRCSPKSGHDTVSWYQQALGQGPQFIFQYYEEEERQRGNFPDRFSGHQFPNYSSELNVNALLLGDSALYLCASSLDSRETEAFFGQGTRLTVV.

The chain carries TRBV11-2 and TRBJ2-7; weak D call: TRBD1 (5 bases). The V and J ends lost 5 bases and 0 bases respectively, with 11 bases between them. From germline, CDR1 is SGHAT and CDR2 FQNNGV. This CDR3 contains 14 residues. The chain's CDR3 is CASSQRTNSYEQYF. The CDR3 nucleotides are TGTGCCAGCAGCCAGAGGACAAACTCCTACGAGCAGTACTTC.

The V call is TRBV6-5, the J call TRBJ1-2; D is ambiguous. V was clipped by 6 bases and J by 8 bases, with 16 bases between them. Germline-derived CDR1 and CDR2 are MNHEY and SVGAGI. The CDR3 has 13 amino acids. The CDR3 region has the DNA TGTGCCAGCAGCCCCTCGGCCGGCCCGGGCTACACCTTC. Translation gives CASSPSAGPGYTF.

The CDR3 sequence is CAISKTDGYTF. DNA for the CDR3: TGTGCCATCAGTAAGACAGATGGCTACACCTTC. The gene calls are TRBV10-3 and TRBJ1-2; possibly TRBD1 for D (5 bases). Trimming cost V 5 bases and J 6 bases, with 7 bases left between them. The CDR3 length is 11 residues. Germline lookup yields CDR1 ENHRY and CDR2 SYGVKD.

The chain combines TRBV21-1 with TRBJ1-2; TRBD1 is the table's D call, not checked against the DNA. TRBV21-1 corresponds to a pseudogene. The CDR3 totals 12 residues. The CDR3 loop is CASSSRVQGYTF. CDR3 sequence (DNA): TGTGCCAGCAGCAGCAGGGTACAAGGCTACACCTTC.

This sequence joins TRBV6-1 and TRBJ2-3, with TRBD1 matching over 7 bases. After removal of 2 bases from V and 1 base from J, the junction contained 9 bases not matched to a gene. Germline lookup yields CDR1 MNHNS and CDR2 SASEGT. The CDR3 sequence is 17 residues long. The CDR3 DNA is TGTGCCAGCAGTGAAAGGGGGCAGGCATTCGGCACAGATACGCAGTATTTT. It encodes CASSERGQAFGTDTQYF.

V usage is TRBV7-8 and J usage is TRBJ1-1; D uncertain. V lost 5 bases to trimming and J lost 5 bases, with 12 bases between them. CDR3 length: 13 amino acids. The germline CDR1 and CDR2 sequences are SGHVS and FQNEAQ. CDR3 in amino acids: CASSMDVGTEAFF. The CDR3 DNA reads TGTGCCAGCAGCATGGACGTAGGGACTGAAGCTTTCTTT. Combining the CDR3 with reference TRBV7-8 and TRBJ1-1 gives the whole variable domain GAGVSQSPRYKVAKRGQDVALRCDPISGHVSLFWYQQALGQGPEFLTYFQNEAQLDKSGLPSDRFFAERPEGSVSTLKIQRTQQEDSAVYLCASSMDVGTEAFFGQGTRLTVV.

This sequence joins TRBV19 and TRBJ2-4; D is possibly TRBD1 (7 bases). Germline loops: CDR1 LNHDA, CDR2 SQIVND (reference sequence). V gave up 5 bases and J gave up 12 bases, with 29 bases separating them. CDR3 length equals 17 residues. Here the CDR3 reads CASSALPGQKGFGGQYF. As DNA, the CDR3 is TGTGCCAGTAGTGCACTCCCGGGACAGAAGGGGTTCGGGGGTCAGTACTTC.

The J gene is TRBJ2-1, the V gene TRBV15; no definite D call. V dropped 0 bases and J dropped 9 bases, with 6 bases sitting between them. The CDR3 totals 12 residues. Germline CDR1 is LNHNV and CDR2 is YYDKDF (reference sequence). Written as DNA, the CDR3 is TGTGCCACCAGCAGAGAGATTACTGAGCAGTTCTTC. Translated, it gives CATSREITEQFF.

The chain recombines TRBV28 with TRBJ1-2; D call uncertain. V was trimmed by 1 base and J by 1 base, leaving 7 bases between them. There are 14 residues in the CDR3. In germline, CDR1 is MDHEN, CDR2 SYDVKM. The CDR3 bases are TGTGCCAGCAGTTTATCGGGAGGTAACTATGGCTACACCTTC. Translation: CASSLSGGNYGYTF.

V gene TRBV5-1 combines with J gene TRBJ1-1, with D maybe TRBD1 (6 bases). The V end was cut by 0 bases, the J end by 4 bases, with 16 bases between. CDR3 length: 16 residues. The germline gives CDR1 SGHRS, CDR2 YFSETQ. CDR3 in amino acids: CASSLGDTSILTEAFF. CDR3 DNA sequence: TGCGCCAGCAGCTTGGGGGACACCTCCATCCTCACTGAAGCTTTCTTT.

J is TRBJ2-1 and V is TRBV19; either TRBD1 or TRBD2 may supply D (5 bases each). The germline V and J ends were trimmed by 5 bases and 5 bases, with 10 bases remaining between them. The CDR3 is made up of 13 amino acids. CDR1 and CDR2 (germline): LNHDA, SQIVND (reference sequence). The CDR3 coding sequence is TGTGCCAGTAGTTGGGGACCCAACAATGAGCAGTTCTTC. Translating it yields CASSWGPNNEQFF.

The chain couples TRBV4-3 to TRBJ1-2, with unresolved D. Trimming removed 0 bases at V and 8 bases at J, with 13 bases between. This CDR3 comprises 14 residues. Per germline, CDR1 LGHNA and CDR2 YSLEER. The CDR3 DNA is TGCGCCAGCAGCCAAGATATCATTGGGCCCGGCTACACCTTC. Its translation: CASSQDIIGPGYTF.

J is TRBJ1-1 and V is TRBV7-9, with unresolved D. The V and J ends lost 3 bases and 0 bases respectively, with 11 bases between them. CDR3 length: 15 residues. Germline values: CDR1 SEHNR, CDR2 FQNEAQ (reference sequence). CDR3 region: CASSLAASMNTEAFF. The CDR3 nucleotides are TGTGCCAGCAGCTTGGCGGCCAGCATGAACACTGAAGCTTTCTTT.

J is TRBJ2-2 and V is TRBV5-8; D is possibly TRBD1 (5 bases). Germline V CDR1 and CDR2: SGHTS, YDEGEE. The V and J ends lost 2 bases and 2 bases respectively, with 7 bases between them. This CDR3 has 14 amino acids. This CDR3 is CASSLQVNTGELFF. As DNA, the CDR3 is TGTGCCAGCAGCTTACAGGTTAACACCGGGGAGCTGTTTTTT.

This clone was observed once. This rearrangement joins TRBV6-5 to TRBJ2-7, with a weak D call TRBD1 (5 bases). With 0 bases removed from V and 0 bases from J, the gap between germline ends came to 9 bases. The CDR3 has 15 amino acids. Germline CDR1 and CDR2: MNHEY and SVGAGI. In DNA form, the CDR3 reads TGTGCCAGCAGTTACTCGGACAAAAACTCCTACGAGCAGTACTTC. This sequence encodes CASSYSDKNSYEQYF.

V and J are TRBV18 and TRBJ2-1; 14 nucleotides align to TRBD2. Germline-derived CDR1 and CDR2 are KGHSH and LQKENI. V shed 4 bases, J shed 2 bases, and the junction held 1 base outside the gene matches. The CDR3 totals 16 residues. The CDR3, as DNA: TGTGCCAGCTCACGGACTAGCGGGGGGACCTACAATGAGCAGTTCTTC. It specifies CASSRTSGGTYNEQFF.

This clone turned up a few times. V gene TRBV12-5 combines with J gene TRBJ2-7; possible D gene TRBD1, 6 bases. Between the trimmed V and J ends, which lost 2 bases and 2 bases, there was a span of 25 bases. CDR1 and CDR2 from the germline V gene are LGHNT and FRNRAP. The CDR3 is 19 amino acids. The chain's CDR3 is CASGLPRGSQGLLTYEQYF. As DNA, the CDR3 is TGTGCTAGTGGTTTGCCGAGAGGGTCCCAGGGGCTCCTTACCTACGAGCAGTACTTC. The full variable domain, completed using reference TRBV12-5 and TRBJ2-7, is DARVTQTPRHKVTEMGQEVTMRCQPILGHNTVFWYRQTMMQGLELLAYFRNRAPLDDSGMPKDRFSAEMPDATLATLKIQPSEPRDSAVYFCASGLPRGSQGLLTYEQYFGPGTRLTVT.